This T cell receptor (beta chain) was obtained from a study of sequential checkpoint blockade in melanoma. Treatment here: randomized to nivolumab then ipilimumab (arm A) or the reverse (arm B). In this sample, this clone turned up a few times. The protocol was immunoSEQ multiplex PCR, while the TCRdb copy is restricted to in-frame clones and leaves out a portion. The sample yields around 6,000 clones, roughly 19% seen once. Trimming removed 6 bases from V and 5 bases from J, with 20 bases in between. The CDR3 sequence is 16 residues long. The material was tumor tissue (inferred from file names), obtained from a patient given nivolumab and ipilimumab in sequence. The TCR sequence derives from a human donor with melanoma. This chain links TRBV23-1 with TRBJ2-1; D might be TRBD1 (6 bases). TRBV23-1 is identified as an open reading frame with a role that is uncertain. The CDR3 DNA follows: TGCGCCAGCAGCCAGACCGGGACACTCTTGAACAATGAGCAGTTCTTC. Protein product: CASSQTGTLLNNEQFF.